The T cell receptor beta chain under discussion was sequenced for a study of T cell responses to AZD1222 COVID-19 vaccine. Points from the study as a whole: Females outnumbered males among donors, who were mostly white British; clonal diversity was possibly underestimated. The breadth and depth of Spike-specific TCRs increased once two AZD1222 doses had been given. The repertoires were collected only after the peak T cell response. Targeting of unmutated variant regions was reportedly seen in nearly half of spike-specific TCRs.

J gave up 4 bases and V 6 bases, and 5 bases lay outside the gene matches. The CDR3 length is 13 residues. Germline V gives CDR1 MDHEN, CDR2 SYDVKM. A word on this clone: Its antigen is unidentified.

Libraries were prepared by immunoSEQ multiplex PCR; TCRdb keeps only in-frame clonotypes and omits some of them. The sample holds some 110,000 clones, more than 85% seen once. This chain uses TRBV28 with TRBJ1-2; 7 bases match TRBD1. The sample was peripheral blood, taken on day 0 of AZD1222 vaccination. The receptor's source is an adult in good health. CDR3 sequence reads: CASSQTGLYGYTF. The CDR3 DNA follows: TGTGCCAGCAGCCAGACAGGGCTCTATGGCTACACCTTC.